This TCR beta chain derives from a study of OX40 agonist ivuxolimab in advanced cancers. On the study more broadly: Intravenous ivuxolimab at 0.01 to 10 mg/kg was given to patients every 2 weeks. Prior therapy, whether anti-PD-1, anti-PD-L1 or anti-CTLA-4, was allowed, and about 40% had some. Three partial responders included one hepatocellular carcinoma patient and two cutaneous melanoma patients.

Baseline, cycle 4 day 1, and cycle 7 day 1 were the blood sampling points. Using immunoSEQ multiplex PCR, the repertoire was profiled, and TCRdb retains in-frame clones only, with some absent. The sample lists around 21,000 clones, about 86% occurring once. V lost 3 bases and J 2 bases, leaving 0 bases between the germline ends. The CDR3 has 11 residues. Germline CDR1 and CDR2: PRHDT and FYEKMQ (reference sequence). The sequence derives from an adult with an advanced solid tumor such as melanoma, head and neck, liver or kidney cancer. The rearrangement joins TRBV13 to TRBJ2-3; the D is unclear. Source: CD4+ or CD8+ T cells sorted from blood, taken in a trial of the OX40 agonist ivuxolimab. Here the CDR3 DNA reads TGTGCCAGCAGCTTCACAGATACGCAGTATTTT. Its protein product is CASSFTDTQYF. Supplemented by reference TRBV13 and TRBJ2-3, the full variable domain reads AAGVIQSPRHLIKEKRETATLKCYPIPRHDTVYWYQQGPGQDPQFLISFYEKMQSDKGSIPDRFSAQQFSDYHSELNMSSLELGDSALYFCASSFTDTQYFGPGTRLTVL.